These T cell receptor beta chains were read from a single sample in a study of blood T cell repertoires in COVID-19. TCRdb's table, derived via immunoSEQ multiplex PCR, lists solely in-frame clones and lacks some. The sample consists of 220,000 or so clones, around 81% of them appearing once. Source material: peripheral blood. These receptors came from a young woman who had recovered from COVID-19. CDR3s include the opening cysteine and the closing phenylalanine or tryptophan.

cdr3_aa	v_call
CASGTGSYYGYTF	TRBV19
CASSLLAGDRGGNEQFF	TRBV7-8
CASSPGQSSYNEQFF	TRBV11-3
CASSAAVSPDTQYF	TRBV9
CASSPKTGGITLYEQYF	TRBV27
CASSQTSGRNEQFF	TRBV3-1/TRBV3-2
CASSPGQGGGYTF	TRBV28
CASSPRGSGRGGDEQYF	TRBV11-2
CASSGLADNANTGELFF	TRBV19
CASSQGQGPSYEQYF	TRBV4-1
CASSTPTGYPANYGYTF	TRBV19